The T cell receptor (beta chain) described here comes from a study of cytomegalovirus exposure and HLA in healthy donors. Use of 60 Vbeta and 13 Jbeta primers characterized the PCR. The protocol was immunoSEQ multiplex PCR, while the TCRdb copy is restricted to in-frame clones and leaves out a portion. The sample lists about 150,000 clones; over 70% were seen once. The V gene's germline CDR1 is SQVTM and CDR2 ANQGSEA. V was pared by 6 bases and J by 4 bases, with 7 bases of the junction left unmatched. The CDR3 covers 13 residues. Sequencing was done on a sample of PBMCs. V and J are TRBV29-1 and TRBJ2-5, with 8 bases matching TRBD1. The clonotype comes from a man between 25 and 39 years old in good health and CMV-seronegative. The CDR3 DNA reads TGCAGCGTGGACAGGGTATTTGGAGAGACCCAGTACTTC. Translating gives CSVDRVFGETQYF.